This T cell receptor (beta chain) was profiled in a study of graft-versus-host responses after intestinal transplantation. Across the whole study: Multivisceral, liver-intestinal, or isolated intestinal grafts went to recipients. Study-wide results and limits: Recipient marrow harbored GvH clones, some of which surfaced first in ileum or blood.

Clones were sequenced by immunoSEQ multiplex PCR, and TCRdb holds only the in-frame ones, with some missing. The sample carries about 8,200 clones, 30% recorded once. Responders that carried the CFSE label, some 200,000 of them, were plated with some 200,000 irradiated, violet-dye-labeled stimulator cells. CD3+CD4+ and CD3+CD8+ responders that were proliferating and CFSE-low were sorted post-reaction. A single count supports this clone. This receptor was taken from a human patient who received an intestinal transplant. The material was alloreactive CD4+ T cells from a mixed lymphocyte reaction culture, obtained before intestinal transplant. As for subset: CFSE-low proliferating T cells sorted from approximately 6-day pre-transplant mixed lymphocyte reaction (GvH or HvG direction).

The CDR3 DNA reads TGTGCCAGCAGCGGGACTAGCGTCTATTCAGATACGCAGTATTTT. It is translated as CASSGTSVYSDTQYF. The chain uses TRBV2 and TRBJ2-3; 10 nucleotides match TRBD2. The J segment lost 4 bases and the V segment lost 6 bases, leaving 7 bases of the junction unmatched. This CDR3 spans 15 amino acids. Germline CDR1 SNHLY, CDR2 FYNNEI.